The 3 T cell receptor beta chains below come from one sample, sequenced in a study of prognosis after radiotherapy for stage I lung cancer. Multiplex PCR in two rounds served to amplify TCR beta CDR3 from genomic DNA. TRBV and TRBJ genes each had their own specific primers in first-round PCR. TCRdb itself ran the multiplex PCR reads through MiXCR, one entry per CDR3 protein. The sample lists about 12,000 distinct CDR3 sequences, 45% to 60% occurring once. Sequencing was performed on PBMCs, taken before or after stereotactic body radiation therapy (not recorded which). Source of these receptors: a donor aged 50 or older with non-small cell lung cancer.

The CDR3 sequence: CASSFTGTGEAGELFF. CDR3 nucleotides: TGTGCCAGCAGTTTCACCGGGACAGGGGAAGCCGGGGAGCTGTTTTTT. The chain combines TRBV6-2 or TRBV6-3 with TRBJ2-2; 10 bases map to TRBD1. V trimming: 4 bases; J trimming: 6 bases; junction bases outside the gene matches: 8. In germline, CDR1 is MNHEY, CDR2 SVGEGT. The CDR3 has 16 residues.

There are many counts of this clonotype. The chain joins TRBV7-8 to TRBJ2-7, with D perhaps matching TRBD1 or TRBD2 (5 bases each). V was clipped by 2 bases and J by 2 bases, with 16 bases between them. Germline V gene lookup returns CDR1 SGHVS and CDR2 FQNEAQ. This CDR3 has 16 amino acids. CDR3 nucleotides: TGTGCCAGCAGCTTAATTTCGGGGACGGTAGCCTACGAGCAGTACTTC. Its translation is CASSLISGTVAYEQYF. The whole variable domain, remainder taken from reference TRBV7-8 and TRBJ2-7, is GAGVSQSPRYKVAKRGQDVALRCDPISGHVSLFWYQQALGQGPEFLTYFQNEAQLDKSGLPSDRFFAERPEGSVSTLKIQRTQQEDSAVYLCASSLISGTVAYEQYFGPGTRLTVT.

By its share, this clonotype is medium-sized. This chain connects TRBV6-2 or TRBV6-3 to TRBJ1-3; possibly TRBD1 for D (5 bases). This CDR3 region has 18 residues. The V end was cut by 4 bases, the J end by 0 bases, with 19 bases between. Germline lookup yields CDR1 MNHEY and CDR2 SVGEGT. The CDR3: CASSWRDAMGYSGNTIYF. In DNA, the CDR3 is TGTGCCAGCAGTTGGAGGGACGCCATGGGATACTCTGGAAACACCATATATTTT.